Listed here are 8 T cell receptor beta chains from one sample, sequenced in a study of T cell repertoires in cytomegalovirus infection. Antigens of these TCRs are unknown. TCRdb reprocessed the reads with MiXCR, giving one entry per CDR3 protein. The sample consists of approximately 910,000 distinct CDR3 sequences, less than 35% of them appearing once. Sequencing used cultured CD8+ T cells from PBMCs, obtained from culture after CMV antigen stimulation. All receptors come from a human donor in good health (CMV status not recorded). Some clones in this sample may be carry-over from other donors' samples.

The chain joins TRBV25-1 to TRBJ2-5; possibly TRBD1 for D (6 bases). CDR3 length: 16 residues. The germline V gene has CDR1 MGHDK and CDR2 SYGVNS. V was cut by 1 base and J by 2 bases, with 14 bases left in between. CDR3 region: CASSEWWEGGQETQYF. The DNA of the CDR3 is TGTGCCAGCAGTGAATGGTGGGAAGGGGGACAAGAGACCCAGTACTTC.

The rearrangement joins TRBV15 to TRBJ2-2; D is uncertain. This CDR3 has 14 residues. The germline CDR1 and CDR2 sequences are LNHNV and YYDKDF (reference sequence). The germline V and J ends were trimmed by 1 base and 3 bases, with 6 bases remaining between them. CDR3 protein: CATSRAGYTGELFF. In DNA form, the CDR3 reads TGTGCCACCAGCAGAGCTGGATACACCGGGGAGCTGTTTTTT.

The chain employs TRBV27 and TRBJ2-3, with 7 positions matching TRBD2. CDR1 and CDR2 from the germline V gene are MNHEY and SMNVEV (reference sequence). The trim removed 3 bases at V and 2 bases at J, leaving 5 bases unmatched. CDR3 size: 15 residues. The CDR3 sequence: CASSFDGDYTDTQYF. The CDR3 DNA sequence: TGTGCCAGCAGTTTCGATGGGGACTACACAGATACGCAGTATTTT.

At least ten counts were recorded for this clonotype. Here the CDR3 DNA reads TGTGCCAGCAGCCCCCGGACTAGCGGGGGGGCTCTACTGGAGAATGAGCAGTTCTTC. Translating it yields CASSPRTSGGALLENEQFF. The chain links TRBV7-2 to TRBJ2-1; 15 bases line up with TRBD2. There are 19 residues in the CDR3. Germline assignment: CDR1 SGHTA and CDR2 FQGNSA. V trimming: 5 bases; J trimming: 7 bases; junction bases outside the gene matches: 15.

This clonotype was found a few times. This sequence joins TRBV27 and TRBJ2-1; a weak D match, TRBD2 (6 bases). The CDR3 contains 15 residues. Germline CDR1 reads MNHEY; CDR2 reads SMNVEV (reference sequence). The ends were cut back, 5 bases at V and 0 bases at J, with 11 bases in the middle. The CDR3 protein is CASSKAGVSYNEQFF. CDR3 DNA sequence: TGTGCCAGCAGTAAAGCGGGCGTCTCCTACAATGAGCAGTTCTTC.

The chain is built from TRBV27 and TRBJ1-1; perhaps TRBD1 as D (6 bases). This CDR3 is built from 13 residues. V shed 2 bases and J shed 7 bases, with 11 bases lying between them. The germline V gene encodes CDR1 MNHEY and CDR2 SMNVEV (reference sequence). The CDR3 nucleotides are TGTGCCAGCAGTTTAGCCAGGGGATATGAAGCTTTCTTT. It yields the protein CASSLARGYEAFF.

This clonotype was detected a few times. The chain has TRBV11-2 and TRBJ2-1; D gene unclear. This CDR3 region has 13 residues. V dropped 1 base and J dropped 5 bases, with 6 bases sitting between them. Germline V lookup: CDR1 SGHAT, CDR2 FQNNGV. CDR3 coding DNA: TGTGCCAGCAGCTTAGTGTTCCACAATGAGCAGTTCTTC. Protein sequence: CASSLVFHNEQFF.

The rearrangement joins TRBV9 to TRBJ2-1, with 9 bases that match TRBD1. The length of the CDR3 is 16 residues. With V trimmed by 0 bases and J by 4 bases, 5 bases remained unmatched. Germline V lookup: CDR1 SGDLS, CDR2 YYNGEE. CDR3 in DNA: TGTGCCAGCAGCGTAGGTCGGGACAGGGTTTACAATGAGCAGTTCTTC. Protein product: CASSVGRDRVYNEQFF.